This T cell receptor (beta chain) was sequenced in a study of blood T cell repertoires in COVID-19. In the authors' workflow: By means of reference gene primer amplification, nucleated cell counts were estimated. Profiled with immunoSEQ multiplex PCR; TCRdb holds only in-frame clones, not every one. That table is the source of V, J and clone size, and D and trimming were worked out from the DNA. Of some 41,000 clones in the sample, about nine tenths were seen once. Trimming took 7 bases from V and 3 from J; bases not matched to a gene: 5. CDR1 MDHEN and CDR2 SYDVKM come from the germline V gene. This CDR3 spans 14 amino acids.

This chain connects TRBV28 to TRBJ2-3; 9 bases match TRBD1. The receptor was isolated from a woman aged 80 or over with active COVID-19. The sample was peripheral blood. CDR3 sequence (DNA): TGTGCCAGCAAGGACAGGGGAAGTACAGATACGCAGTATTTT. Translation gives CASKDRGSTDTQYF.